This T cell receptor beta chain was documented in a study of blood T cell repertoires in COVID-19. Under the authors' procedure: Amplification with reference gene primers provided the estimates of nucleated cell counts. Clones were read by immunoSEQ multiplex PCR, and TCRdb kept only the in-frame ones, dropping some. V and J calls and clone size are copied from that table; D and trimming were computed from the DNA. The table has about 220,000 clones, more than 85% seen once. CDR3 length: 13 amino acids. Germline CDR1 reads GTSNPN; CDR2 reads SVGIG (reference sequence). V was trimmed by 1 base and J by 5 bases, leaving 11 bases between them.

This receptor was identified in a woman aged 45-60 years with COVID-19, enrolled during active disease. The V and J genes are TRBV30 and TRBJ1-2; possible D gene TRBD1, 5 bases. The sample comprised peripheral blood. The CDR3 DNA reads as TGTGCCTGGAGTGGGGGGAGGAATTATGGCTACACCTTC. Residues: CAWSGGRNYGYTF.